These 26 T cell receptor beta chains originate from one sample sequenced in a study of T cells after yellow fever vaccination. From the 5' RACE reads, TCRdb called clonotypes with MiXCR, one entry per CDR3 protein. The table has approximately 260,000 distinct CDR3 sequences, 5.2% seen once. The source was CD4+ T cells sorted from PBMCs, collected on the day of the yellow fever booster vaccination. All receptors come from a man aged 18 to 30 who received the YFV17D yellow fever vaccine.

This clonotype was seen repeatedly, ten times or more. The chain employs TRBV6-5 and TRBJ2-1; perhaps TRBD1 as D (6 bases). This CDR3 contains 15 residues. Germline V gene sequence: CDR1 MNHEY, CDR2 SVGAGI. With 2 bases removed from V and 8 bases from J, the gap between germline ends came to 16 bases. CDR3 amino acids: CASSYGAGVKDEQFF. CDR3 DNA: TGTGCCAGCAGTTACGGGGCAGGGGTGAAGGATGAGCAGTTCTTC.

This clonotype was observed a handful of times. The J gene is TRBJ1-3, the V gene TRBV4-1; D may be TRBD1 (5 bases). The length of the CDR3 is 16 residues. Germline CDR1 is MGHRA and CDR2 is YSYEKL. V dropped 6 bases and J dropped 4 bases, with 19 bases sitting between them. The CDR3 here is CASSNFGGTLGNTIYF. The CDR3 bases are TGCGCCAGCAGTAACTTCGGGGGGACCTTGGGAAACACCATATATTTT.

The rearrangement joins TRBV4-3 to TRBJ1-6, with D tentatively TRBD1 (6 bases). The CDR3 runs 18 residues. The V end was cut by 4 bases, the J end by 5 bases, with 21 bases between. The germline V gene encodes CDR1 LGHNA and CDR2 YSLEER. CDR3 sequence: CASSLSLPGATHNSPLHF. CDR3 coding DNA: TGCGCCAGCAGCCTATCACTGCCAGGGGCTACGCATAATTCACCCCTCCACTTT.

This clonotype was seen a few times. The V gene is TRBV9, the J gene TRBJ1-2, with D perhaps TRBD1 (6 bases). The CDR3 sequence is 15 residues long. Looked up from germline, CDR1 is SGDLS and CDR2 is YYNGEE. The V gene lost 3 bases and the J gene lost 1 base, with 13 bases spanning the gap. CDR3 bases: TGTGCCAGCAGCGAGGGGGACGGTCGTAACTATGGCTACACCTTC. This sequence encodes CASSEGDGRNYGYTF.

This clonotype turned up a few times. The chain carries TRBV6-2 or TRBV6-3 and TRBJ2-3; 16 positions agree with TRBD2. Per the germline V gene, CDR1 is MNHEY and CDR2 is SVGEGT. Trimming at V came to 2 bases and at J to 1 base, leaving 9 bases not matched to a gene. CDR3 length equals 20 residues. In nucleotides, the CDR3 is TGTGCCAGCAGTTACCCCTCCGGGACTAGCGGGGGGGCCGGCACAGATACGCAGTATTTT. Translated, it gives CASSYPSGTSGGAGTDTQYF.

This clonotype was picked up one time. The V gene is TRBV4-1, the J gene TRBJ2-1, with D possibly called TRBD1 or TRBD2 (6 bases each). Trimming shortened V by 5 bases and J by 2 bases, and 19 bases separated the two germline ends. CDR1 is MGHRA and CDR2 is YSYEKL in the germline V gene. This CDR3 has 17 amino acids. CDR3 bases: TGCGCCAGCAGCGCTGGTGGGGGCGGGGCTCCCTACAATGAGCAGTTCTTC. This codes for CASSAGGGGAPYNEQFF.

This clonotype has a count of ten or more. The rearrangement joins TRBV19 to TRBJ2-2; 7 bases match TRBD1. The CDR3 is made up of 15 amino acids. Unmatched junction bases numbered 12, after V lost 7 bases and J lost 7 bases. Germline lookup yields CDR1 LNHDA and CDR2 SQIVND (reference sequence). The CDR3 spells CASTPSTGFVGELFF. Written as DNA, the CDR3 is TGTGCCAGTACCCCCTCGACAGGGTTTGTCGGGGAGCTGTTTTTT. Looking up the rest from reference TRBV19 and TRBJ2-2 gives the full variable domain: DGGITQSPKYLFRKEGQNVTLSCEQNLNHDAMYWYRQDPGQGLRLIYYSQIVNDFQKGDIAEGYSVSREKKESFPLTVTSAQKNPTAFYLCASTPSTGFVGELFFGEGSRLTVL.

This clonotype came up many times. The junction shows a germline mismatch at one end, possibly a read error. V and J are TRBV5-1 and TRBJ2-5; no firm D call. Germline loops: CDR1 SGHRS, CDR2 YFSETQ. The CDR3 has 11 residues. CDR3 sequence: CASSLTETQYF. In DNA form, the CDR3 reads TGTGCCAGCAGCTTAACGGAGACCCAGTACTTC.

This clonotype appeared many times. The chain couples TRBV6-6 to TRBJ2-3; 7 bases agree with TRBD1. V was pared by 6 bases and J by 7 bases, with 13 bases of the junction left unmatched. The CDR3 runs to 15 residues. Germline CDR1 is MNHNY and CDR2 is SVGAGI (reference sequence). The CDR3 loop is CASRNPTTGTYTQYF. CDR3 DNA: TGTGCCAGCAGAAACCCTACGACAGGGACGTATACGCAGTATTTT.

The chain carries TRBV18 and TRBJ2-7; D gene unclear. Germline V CDR1 and CDR2: KGHSH, LQKENI. This CDR3 is built from 13 residues. Trimming cost V 2 bases and J 6 bases, with 11 bases left between them. CDR3 coding DNA: TGTGCCAGCTCACCAGAGGCACCGAGCGAGCAGTACGTC. Translating it yields CASSPEAPSEQYV.

CDR3 coding DNA: TGCGCCAGCAGCTTGGCCGGGACAGGTTCCAATCAGCCCCAGCATTTT. Protein: CASSLAGTGSNQPQHF. The gene calls are TRBV5-1 and TRBJ1-5; 8 bases agree with TRBD1. In germline, CDR1 is SGHRS, CDR2 YFSETQ. This CDR3 contains 16 residues. The V and J ends lost 0 bases and 3 bases, in that order; junction bases with no gene match: 5.

This clonotype was detected many times. This chain uses TRBV19 with TRBJ2-2, with D tentatively TRBD1 (6 bases). Looked up from germline, CDR1 is LNHDA and CDR2 is SQIVND (reference sequence). V was pared by 3 bases and J by 4 bases, with 9 bases between. The CDR3 is 14 residues long. The CDR3 is CASSIGQSTGELFF. The CDR3, as DNA: TGTGCCAGTAGTATTGGACAGTCCACCGGGGAGCTGTTTTTT.

This clonotype was observed a few times. The V call is TRBV7-9, the J call TRBJ2-6; D is perhaps TRBD1 or TRBD2 (6 bases each). The germline V gene encodes CDR1 SEHNR and CDR2 FQNEAQ (reference sequence). The germline V and J ends were trimmed by 8 bases and 0 bases, with 17 bases remaining between them. CDR3 length: 17 amino acids. The CDR3 DNA reads as TGTGCCAGCCCCCAACCGGGGGCCACCTCTGGGGCCAACGTCCTGACTTTC. Encoded protein: CASPQPGATSGANVLTF.

At least ten counts were recorded for this clonotype. The chain has TRBV4-3 and TRBJ2-1; 9 positions match TRBD2. The CDR3 has 16 residues. Losses at the gene ends were 4 bases for V and 4 bases for J; bases not matched to a gene: 8. Germline V gives CDR1 LGHNA, CDR2 YSLEER. CDR3 protein: CASSRAGLAGYNEQFF. In DNA form, the CDR3 reads TGCGCCAGCAGCCGGGCGGGGCTAGCGGGATACAATGAGCAGTTCTTC.

This clonotype was counted a few times. The chain links TRBV19 to TRBJ2-1; D not certain. The CDR3 is made up of 13 amino acids. V lost 3 bases and J 4 bases, leaving 7 bases between the germline ends. CDR1 is LNHDA, CDR2 SQIVND, per germline (reference sequence). The CDR3 DNA sequence: TGTGCCAGTAGTATTTCGAATTACAATGAGCAGTTCTTC. Amino acid sequence: CASSISNYNEQFF.

There are many counts of this clonotype. The chain couples TRBV10-2 to TRBJ2-7; D not certain. In germline, CDR1 is WSHSY, CDR2 SAAADI. V lost 0 bases, J lost 10 bases, and 10 bases lay in between. The CDR3 extends over 12 amino acids. CDR3 sequence reads: CASSESGSIQYF. CDR3 sequence (DNA): TGCGCCAGCAGTGAGTCGGGCTCAATTCAGTACTTC.

Only a few counts were recorded for this clonotype. The V and J genes are TRBV9 and TRBJ1-2, with no clear D. In germline, CDR1 is SGDLS, CDR2 YYNGEE. CDR3 length: 13 residues. CDR3 in amino acids: CVFRTRANYGYTF. Written as DNA, the CDR3 is TGTGTCTTTAGGACTCGAGCTAACTATGGCTACACCTTC. Complete variable domain (other parts from reference TRBV9 and TRBJ1-2): DSGVTQTPKHLITATGQRVTLRCSPRSGDLSVYWYQQSLDQGLQFLIQYYNGEERAKGNILERFSAQQFPDLHSELNLSSLELGDSALYFCVFRTRANYGYTFGSGTRLTVV.

The chain recombines TRBV10-3 with TRBJ2-7; 9 nucleotides line up with TRBD1. The CDR3 is 14 amino acids. With 4 bases clipped from V and 2 bases from J, the junction kept 3 bases outside the gene matches. The germline gives CDR1 ENHRY, CDR2 SYGVKD. The CDR3 spells CAISARTGAYEQYF. CDR3 bases: TGTGCCATCAGTGCAAGGACAGGGGCCTACGAGCAGTACTTC.

In its sample, this clonotype was seen many times. J is TRBJ2-3 and V is TRBV27, with no clear D. Looked up from germline, CDR1 is MNHEY and CDR2 is SMNVEV (reference sequence). The CDR3 is 20 residues long. Trimming cost V 2 bases and J 0 bases, with 24 bases left between them. CDR3 region: CASSLSSLAPSLSSTDTQYF. CDR3 in DNA: TGTGCCAGCAGTTTAAGTTCACTCGCCCCATCCCTTTCTAGCACAGATACGCAGTATTTT.

The table lists this clonotype with a few counts. This sequence joins TRBV6-6 and TRBJ1-5, with 7 bases lining up with TRBD1. Unmatched junction bases numbered 4, after V lost 5 bases and J lost 3 bases. Looked up from germline, CDR1 is MNHNY and CDR2 is SVGAGI (reference sequence). This CDR3 has 14 residues. The CDR3, as DNA: TGTGCCAGCAGTGGCAGGGGGTTCAATCAGCCCCAGCATTTT. Translated, it gives CASSGRGFNQPQHF.

The gene calls are TRBV5-1 and TRBJ1-2; unclear D gene. Germline assignment: CDR1 SGHRS and CDR2 YFSETQ. CDR3 length: 14 amino acids. The V end was cut by 0 bases, the J end by 0 bases, with 6 bases between. In DNA form, the CDR3 reads TGCGCCAGCAGCTTGGGCAGTACTAACTATGGCTACACCTTC. It is translated as CASSLGSTNYGYTF.

This clonotype came up many times. The gene calls are TRBV12-3 or TRBV12-4 and TRBJ2-7; the match to TRBD2 covers 7 bases. This CDR3 region has 16 residues. Unmatched junction bases numbered 14, after V lost 3 bases and J lost 6 bases. The CDR3 sequence: CASSLGSWRERAEQYF. CDR3 sequence (DNA): TGTGCCAGCAGTTTGGGTTCCTGGCGGGAGCGCGCCGAGCAGTACTTC.

Many counts were recorded for this clonotype. This chain uses TRBV20-1 with TRBJ2-2; perhaps D is TRBD1 or TRBD2 (6 bases each). Germline CDR1 reads DFQATT; CDR2 reads SNEGSKA (reference sequence). V lost 2 bases to trimming and J lost 4 bases, with 29 bases between them. This CDR3 is built from 20 residues. The CDR3 is CSARPTPGFKGGRITGELFF. The DNA of the CDR3 is TGCAGTGCTAGACCAACCCCCGGTTTCAAGGGGGGCCGAATCACCGGGGAGCTGTTTTTT.

CDR3 region: CASSTKTGGDTEAFF. The DNA for the CDR3 is TGCGCCAGCAGCACCAAGACAGGGGGCGACACTGAAGCTTTCTTT. The chain joins TRBV5-1 to TRBJ1-1; 10 bases are a match to TRBD1. The germline V gene has CDR1 SGHRS and CDR2 YFSETQ. The CDR3 length is 15 residues. Trimming at V came to 4 bases and at J to 3 bases, leaving 6 bases not matched to a gene. The full variable domain, with the rest looked up from reference TRBV5-1 and TRBJ1-1, is KAGVTQTPRYLIKTRGQQVTLSCSPISGHRSVSWYQQTPGQGLQFLFEYFSETQRNKGNFPGRFSGRQFSNSRSEMNVSTLELGDSALYLCASSTKTGGDTEAFFGQGTRLTVV.

The V call is TRBV5-1, the J call TRBJ2-4; tentatively, D is TRBD1 or TRBD2 (5 bases each). CDR1 and CDR2 from the germline V gene are SGHRS and YFSETQ. Trimming stripped 3 bases from V and 8 bases from J, with 15 bases between. The CDR3 extends over 14 amino acids. The CDR3 DNA reads as TGCGCCAGCAGCTCGGACTGGCCAGGGCACATTCAGTACTTC. Its translation: CASSSDWPGHIQYF.

This chain connects TRBV5-1 to TRBJ2-5, with TRBD2 matching over 7 bases. Per the germline V gene, CDR1 is SGHRS and CDR2 is YFSETQ. V shed 6 bases and J 3 bases; nucleotides not matched to a gene: 14. CDR3 length equals 16 residues. In nucleotides, the CDR3 is TGCGCCAGCAAGCCCTCCGCGGTGGGGGGGGAAGAGACCCAGTACTTC. This codes for CASKPSAVGGEETQYF.